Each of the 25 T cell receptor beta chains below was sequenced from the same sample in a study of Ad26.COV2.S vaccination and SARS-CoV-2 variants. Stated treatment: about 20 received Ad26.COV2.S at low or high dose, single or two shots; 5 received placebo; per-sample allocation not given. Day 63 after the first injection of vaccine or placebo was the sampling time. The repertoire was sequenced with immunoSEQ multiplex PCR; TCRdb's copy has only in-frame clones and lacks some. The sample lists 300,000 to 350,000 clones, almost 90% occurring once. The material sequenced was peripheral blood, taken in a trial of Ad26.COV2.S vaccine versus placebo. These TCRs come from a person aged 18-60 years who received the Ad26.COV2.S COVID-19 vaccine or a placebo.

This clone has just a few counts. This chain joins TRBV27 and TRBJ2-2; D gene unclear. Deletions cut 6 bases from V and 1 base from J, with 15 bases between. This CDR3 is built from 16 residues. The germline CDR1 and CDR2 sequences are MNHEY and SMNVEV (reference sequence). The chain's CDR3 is CASSPHANKNTGELFF. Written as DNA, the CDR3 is TGTGCCAGCAGCCCACATGCCAACAAGAACACCGGGGAGCTGTTTTTT.

CDR3 amino acids: CASGSPRGYEQYF. The CDR3 region has the DNA TGTGCTAGTGGTTCACCGAGGGGATACGAGCAGTACTTC. The chain carries TRBV12-5 and TRBJ2-7; TRBD1 or TRBD2 may be the D gene (5 bases each). CDR1 is LGHNT and CDR2 is FRNRAP in the germline V gene. The CDR3 has 13 residues. With 4 bases removed from V and 4 bases from J, the gap between germline ends came to 11 bases.

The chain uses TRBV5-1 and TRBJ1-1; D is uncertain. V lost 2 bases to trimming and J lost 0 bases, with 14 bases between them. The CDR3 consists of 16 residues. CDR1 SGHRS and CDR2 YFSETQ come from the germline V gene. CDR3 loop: CASSFVPLAMNTEAFF. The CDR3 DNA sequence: TGCGCCAGCAGCTTCGTCCCTCTCGCCATGAACACTGAAGCTTTCTTT.

This CDR3 reads CASLDGVKDEQFF. The CDR3 DNA reads as TGTGCCAGCCTGGACGGCGTGAAGGATGAGCAGTTCTTC. The rearrangement joins TRBV6-5 to TRBJ2-1; no clear D gene. CDR3 length: 13 residues. The germline V gene encodes CDR1 MNHEY and CDR2 SVGAGI. The germline V and J ends were trimmed by 8 bases and 8 bases, with 16 bases remaining between them.

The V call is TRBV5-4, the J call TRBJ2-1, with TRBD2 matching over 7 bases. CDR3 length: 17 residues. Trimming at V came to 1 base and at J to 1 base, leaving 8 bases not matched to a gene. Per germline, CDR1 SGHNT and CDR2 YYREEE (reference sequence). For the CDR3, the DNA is TGTGCCAGCAGCTTGTGGCTAGCGGCGCTATCCTACAATGAGCAGTTCTTC. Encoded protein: CASSLWLAALSYNEQFF.

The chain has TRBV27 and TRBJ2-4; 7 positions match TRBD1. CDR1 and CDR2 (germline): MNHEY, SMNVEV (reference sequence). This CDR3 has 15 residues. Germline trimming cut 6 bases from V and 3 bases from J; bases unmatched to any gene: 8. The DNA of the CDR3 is TGTGCCAGCAGAATGGGACAGAATGGCAAAAACATTCAGTACTTC. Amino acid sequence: CASRMGQNGKNIQYF.

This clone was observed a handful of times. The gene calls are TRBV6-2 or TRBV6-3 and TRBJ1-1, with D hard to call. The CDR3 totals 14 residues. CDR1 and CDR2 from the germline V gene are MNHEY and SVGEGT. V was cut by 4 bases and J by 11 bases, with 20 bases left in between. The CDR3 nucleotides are TGTGCCAGCAGTTCCCCCGGGTTGCCAAGTGCCGCTTTCTTT. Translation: CASSSPGLPSAAFF.

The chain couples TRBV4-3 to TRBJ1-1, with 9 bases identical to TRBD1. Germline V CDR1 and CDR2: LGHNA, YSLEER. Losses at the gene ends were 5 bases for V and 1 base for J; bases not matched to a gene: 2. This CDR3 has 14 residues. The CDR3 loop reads CASSAGQGNTEAFF. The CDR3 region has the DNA TGCGCCAGCAGCGCGGGACAGGGGAACACTGAAGCTTTCTTT.

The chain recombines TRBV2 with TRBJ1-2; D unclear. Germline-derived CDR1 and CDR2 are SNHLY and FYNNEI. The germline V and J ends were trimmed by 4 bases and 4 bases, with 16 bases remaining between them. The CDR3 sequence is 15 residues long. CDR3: CASSGISGKGYGYTF. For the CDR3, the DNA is TGTGCCAGCAGTGGTATCTCGGGAAAGGGCTATGGCTACACCTTC.

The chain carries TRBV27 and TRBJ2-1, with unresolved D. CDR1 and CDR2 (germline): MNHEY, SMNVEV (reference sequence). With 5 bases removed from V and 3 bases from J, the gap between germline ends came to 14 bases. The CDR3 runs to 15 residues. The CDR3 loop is CASSLYGPYYNEQFF. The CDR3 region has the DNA TGTGCCAGCAGTCTATATGGCCCCTACTACAATGAGCAGTTCTTC.

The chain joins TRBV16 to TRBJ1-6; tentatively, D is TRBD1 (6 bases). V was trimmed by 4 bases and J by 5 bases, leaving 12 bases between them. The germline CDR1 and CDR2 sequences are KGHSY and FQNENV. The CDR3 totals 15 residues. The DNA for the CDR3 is TGTGCCAGCAGCCGTCAGGACAGTCATAATTCACCCCTCCACTTT. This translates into CASSRQDSHNSPLHF. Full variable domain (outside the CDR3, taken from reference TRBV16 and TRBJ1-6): GEEVAQTPKHLVRGEGQKAKLYCAPIKGHSYVFWYQQVLKNEFKFLISFQNENVFDETGMPKERFSAKCLPNSPCSLEIQATKLEDSAVYFCASSRQDSHNSPLHFGNGTRLTVT.

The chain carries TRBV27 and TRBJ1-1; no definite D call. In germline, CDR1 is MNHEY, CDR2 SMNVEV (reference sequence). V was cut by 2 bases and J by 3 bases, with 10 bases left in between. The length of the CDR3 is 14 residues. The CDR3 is CASSLMHQDTEAFF. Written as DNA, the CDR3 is TGTGCCAGCAGTTTAATGCATCAGGACACTGAAGCTTTCTTT.

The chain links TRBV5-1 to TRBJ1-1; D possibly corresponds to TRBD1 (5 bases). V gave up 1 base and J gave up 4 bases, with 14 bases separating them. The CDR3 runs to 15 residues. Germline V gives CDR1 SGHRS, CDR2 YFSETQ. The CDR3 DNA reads TGCGCCAGCAGCTTGCCCTTGGGGGGACGCACTGAAGCTTTCTTT. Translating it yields CASSLPLGGRTEAFF.

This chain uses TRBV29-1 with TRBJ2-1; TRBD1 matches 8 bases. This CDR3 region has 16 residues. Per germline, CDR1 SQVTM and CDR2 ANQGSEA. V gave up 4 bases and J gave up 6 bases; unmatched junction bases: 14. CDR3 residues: CSVVLRLTGAGNEQFF. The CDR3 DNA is TGCAGCGTTGTTTTAAGACTGACAGGGGCAGGCAATGAGCAGTTCTTC.

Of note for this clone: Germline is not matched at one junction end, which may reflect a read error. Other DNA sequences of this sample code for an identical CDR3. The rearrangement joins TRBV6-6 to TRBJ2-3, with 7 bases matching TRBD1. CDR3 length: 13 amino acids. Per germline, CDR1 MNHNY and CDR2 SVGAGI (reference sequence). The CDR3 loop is CASRFQGTDTQYF. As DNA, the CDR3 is TGTGCCAGCAGGTTCCAGGGGACAGATACACAGTATTTT.

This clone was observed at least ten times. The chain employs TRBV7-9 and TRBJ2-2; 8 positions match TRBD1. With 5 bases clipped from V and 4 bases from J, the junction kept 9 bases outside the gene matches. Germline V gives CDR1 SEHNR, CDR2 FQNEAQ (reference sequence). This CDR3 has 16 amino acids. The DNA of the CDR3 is TGTGCCAGCAGCGCCGGACAGGGCTTTTTCACCGGGGAGCTGTTTTTT. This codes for CASSAGQGFFTGELFF.

The CDR3 region has the DNA TGTGCCAGCCGTTCTCTCGGGCGGACTGCCACAGATACGCAGTATTTT. Its protein product is CASRSLGRTATDTQYF. The chain couples TRBV27 to TRBJ2-3, with TRBD2 as a possible D gene (5 bases). CDR3 length: 16 residues. The germline V gene encodes CDR1 MNHEY and CDR2 SMNVEV (reference sequence). Deletions cut 8 bases from V and 2 bases from J, with 20 bases between.

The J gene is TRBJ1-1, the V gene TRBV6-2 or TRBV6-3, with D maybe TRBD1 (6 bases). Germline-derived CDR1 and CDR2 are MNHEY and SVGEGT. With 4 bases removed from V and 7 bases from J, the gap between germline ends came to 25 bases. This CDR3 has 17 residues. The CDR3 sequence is CASSSFSGHSEQGEAFF. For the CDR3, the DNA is TGTGCCAGCAGTTCATTCTCGGGACATAGTGAACAAGGTGAAGCTTTCTTT.

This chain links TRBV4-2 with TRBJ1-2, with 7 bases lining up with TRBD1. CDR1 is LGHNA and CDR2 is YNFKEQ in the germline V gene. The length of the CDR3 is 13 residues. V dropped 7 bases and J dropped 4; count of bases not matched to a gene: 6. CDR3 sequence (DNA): TGTGCCAGCACGACAGGGAACGCCTATGGCTACACCTTC. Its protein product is CASTTGNAYGYTF.

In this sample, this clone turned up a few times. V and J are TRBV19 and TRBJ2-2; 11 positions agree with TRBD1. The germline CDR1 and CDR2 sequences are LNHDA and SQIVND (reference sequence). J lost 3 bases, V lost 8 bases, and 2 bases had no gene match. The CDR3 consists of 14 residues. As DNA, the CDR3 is TGTGCCAGTGGACAGGGGGCGGACACCGGGGAGCTGTTTTTT. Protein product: CASGQGADTGELFF.

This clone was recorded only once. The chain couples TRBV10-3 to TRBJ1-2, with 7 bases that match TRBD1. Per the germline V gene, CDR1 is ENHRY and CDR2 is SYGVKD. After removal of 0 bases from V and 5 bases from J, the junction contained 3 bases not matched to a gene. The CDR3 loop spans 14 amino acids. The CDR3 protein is CAISESQGVYGYTF. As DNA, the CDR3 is TGTGCCATCAGTGAGTCTCAGGGGGTGTATGGCTACACCTTC.

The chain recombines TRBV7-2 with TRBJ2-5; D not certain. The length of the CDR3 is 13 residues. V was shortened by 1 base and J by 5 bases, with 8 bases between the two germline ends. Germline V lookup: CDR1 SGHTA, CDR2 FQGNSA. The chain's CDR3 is CASSLGSSETQYF. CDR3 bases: TGTGCCAGCAGCTTAGGTAGCTCGGAGACCCAGTACTTC.

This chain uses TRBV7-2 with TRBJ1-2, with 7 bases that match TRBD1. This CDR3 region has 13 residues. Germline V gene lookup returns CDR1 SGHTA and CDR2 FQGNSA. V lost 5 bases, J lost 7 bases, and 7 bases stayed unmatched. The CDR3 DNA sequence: TGTGCCAGCAGCACAGGGGACAGAGCTGGCTACACCTTC. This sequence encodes CASSTGDRAGYTF.

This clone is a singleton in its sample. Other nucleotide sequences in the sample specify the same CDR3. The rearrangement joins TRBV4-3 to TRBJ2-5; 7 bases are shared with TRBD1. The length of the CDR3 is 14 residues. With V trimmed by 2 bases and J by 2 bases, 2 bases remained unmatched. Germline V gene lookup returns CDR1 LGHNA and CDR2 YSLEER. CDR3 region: CASSQSGGQETQYF. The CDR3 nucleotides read TGCGCCAGCAGCCAATCAGGGGGACAAGAGACCCAGTACTTC.

The CDR3 loop reads CASSSRAEGYSPLHF. The CDR3, as DNA: TGTGCCAGCAGCTCCAGGGCCGAGGGATATTCACCCCTCCACTTT. The chain uses TRBV13 and TRBJ1-6; maybe TRBD1 (5 bases). Germline assignment: CDR1 PRHDT and CDR2 FYEKMQ (reference sequence). The CDR3 consists of 15 residues. Trimming removed 4 bases from V and 8 bases from J, with 15 bases in between.